Sequencing of this T cell receptor beta chain was carried out in a study of T cell responses to AZD1222 COVID-19 vaccine. Study-wide points: Clonal diversity was possibly underestimated, and white British individuals and females predominated among donors.

To note about this clone: Its antigen remains unidentified.

The protocol was immunoSEQ multiplex PCR, while the TCRdb copy is restricted to in-frame clones and leaves out a portion. Of about 150,000 clones listed, around 88% were seen once; the top ten hold around 16%. V was pared by 0 bases and J by 3 bases, with 13 bases of the junction left unmatched. The length of the CDR3 is 19 residues. CDR1 SGHTA and CDR2 FQGTGA come from the germline V gene. The origin of this receptor is an adult in good health. This rearrangement joins TRBV7-3 to TRBJ2-2, with TRBD2 matching 7 bases. The material was peripheral blood, obtained on day 0 of AZD1222 vaccination. CDR3 in DNA: TGTGCCAGCAGCTTAACCCCTCTGAGTAGCGGGTCCGACACCGGGGAGCTGTTTTTT. It encodes CASSLTPLSSGSDTGELFF. The whole variable domain, filled in from reference TRBV7-3 and TRBJ2-2, reads GAGVSQTPSNKVTEKGKYVELRCDPISGHTALYWYRQSLGQGPEFLIYFQGTGAADDSGLPNDRFFAVRPEGSVSTLKIQRTERGDSAVYLCASSLTPLSSGSDTGELFFGEGSRLTVL.